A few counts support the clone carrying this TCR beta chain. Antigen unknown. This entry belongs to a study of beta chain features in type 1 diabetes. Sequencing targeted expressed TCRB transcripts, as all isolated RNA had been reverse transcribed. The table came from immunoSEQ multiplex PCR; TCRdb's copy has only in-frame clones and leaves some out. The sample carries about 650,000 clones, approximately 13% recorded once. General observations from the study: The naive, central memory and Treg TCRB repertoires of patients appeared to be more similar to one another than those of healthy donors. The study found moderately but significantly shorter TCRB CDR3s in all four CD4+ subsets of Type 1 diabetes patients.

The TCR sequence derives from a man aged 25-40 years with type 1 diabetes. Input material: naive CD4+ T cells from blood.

The CDR3 spells CASSFTSADNEQFF. CDR3 bases: TGCGCCAGCAGCTTCACTAGCGCGGACAATGAGCAGTTCTTC. V is TRBV5-1 and J is TRBJ2-1; TRBD2 agrees at 7 bases. The CDR3 is 14 amino acids. The V gene's germline CDR1 is SGHRS and CDR2 YFSETQ. V lost 2 bases to trimming and J lost 5 bases; unmatched junction nucleotides: 4.